This record concerns one T cell receptor (beta chain) sequence. What it binds is unknown. One end of the junction does not line up with germline, which may come from a read error. The record originates from a study of regulatory T cells in long-lasting Graves disease. As for the study in general: Antithyroid drugs had been given to newly diagnosed Graves' patients for under 3 months. Study-wide points: What was studied was peripheral blood only, and not thyroid tissue.

Time point: newly diagnosed GD, antithyroid drugs for less than 3 months. Scientists built the TCR library using RNA that was extracted from PBMCs. Graves' disease diagnosis followed American Thyroid Association guidelines. The authors built TCR beta libraries using iRepertoire HTBI primers and Arm-PCR of CDR3 regions. TCRdb reanalysed the multiplex PCR reads using MiXCR and keeps one entry per CDR3 protein. The sample holds roughly 380,000 distinct CDR3 sequences, around a sixth seen once. The sequence was collected from a female donor with Graves disease. This material consisted of peripheral blood mononuclear cells (PBMCs), taken at new diagnosis, from a patient treated with antithyroid drugs.

The CDR3 loop reads CTSRLAGGTGELFF. In DNA form, the CDR3 reads TGCACCAGCCGACTAGCGGGCGGAACCGGGGAGCTGTTTTTT. The chain combines TRBV5-1 with TRBJ2-2; 10 nucleotides match TRBD2. The CDR3 length is 14 residues. The germline CDR1 and CDR2 sequences are SGHRS and YFSETQ.